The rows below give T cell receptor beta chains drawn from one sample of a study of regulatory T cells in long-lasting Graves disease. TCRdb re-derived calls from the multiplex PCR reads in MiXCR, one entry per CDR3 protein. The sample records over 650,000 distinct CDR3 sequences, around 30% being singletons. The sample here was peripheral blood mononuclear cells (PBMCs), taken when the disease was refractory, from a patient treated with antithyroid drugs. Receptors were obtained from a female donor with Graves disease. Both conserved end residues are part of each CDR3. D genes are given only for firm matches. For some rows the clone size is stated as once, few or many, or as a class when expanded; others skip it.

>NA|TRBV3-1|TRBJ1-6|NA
CASSRDTGSPLHF
TGTGCCAGCAGCCGGGACACGGGTTCACCCCTCCACTTT
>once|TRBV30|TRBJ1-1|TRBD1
CACHSGGRDTEAFF
TGTGCCTGCCATTCAGGGGGGCGGGACACTGAAGCTTTCTTT
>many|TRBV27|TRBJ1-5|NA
CASRPTGGQPQHF
TGTGCCAGCAGACCGACAGGCGGACAGCCCCAGCATTTT
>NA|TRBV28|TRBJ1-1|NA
CASTPGHLPRTEAFF
TGTGCCAGCACCCCGGGACATCTACCCCGCACTGAAGCTTTCTTT
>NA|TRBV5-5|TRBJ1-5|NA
CASSSYGVISNQPQHF
TGTGCCAGCAGCTCCTACGGGGTGATTAGCAATCAGCCCCAGCATTTT
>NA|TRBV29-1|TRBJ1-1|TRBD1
CSGGQTEAFF
TGCAGCGGGGGACAGACCGAAGCTTTCTTT
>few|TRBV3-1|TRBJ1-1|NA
CASSQVGHTEAFF
TGTGCCAGCAGCCAAGTTGGCCACACTGAAGCTTTCTTT
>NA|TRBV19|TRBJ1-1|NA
CASSIQDTNTEAFF
TGTGCCAGTAGTATACAGGACACGAACACTGAAGCTTTCTTT
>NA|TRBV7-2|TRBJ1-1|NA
CASSLRVVDRPEAFF
TGTGCCAGCAGCTTAAGGGTGGTGGACAGACCTGAAGCTTTCTTT
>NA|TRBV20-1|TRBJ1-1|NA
CSASTLTGNTEAFF
TGCAGTGCTAGCACTCTGACAGGGAACACTGAAGCTTTCTTT
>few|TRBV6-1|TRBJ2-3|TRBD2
CASSSFTTSGVSTDTQYF
TGTGCCAGCAGCTCATTCACCACTAGCGGAGTAAGCACAGATACGCAGTATTTT
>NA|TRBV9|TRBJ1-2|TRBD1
CASSAATGPNYGYTF
TGTGCCAGCAGCGCGGCGACAGGGCCCAACTATGGCTACACCTTC
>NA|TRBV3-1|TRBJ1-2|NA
CASSQPGTLMIRYTF
TGTGCCAGCAGCCAACCCGGGACGTTAATGATACGCTACACCTTC
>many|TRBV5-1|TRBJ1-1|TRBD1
CATKLGQGNTEAFF
TGCGCCACAAAATTGGGACAGGGGAACACTGAAGCTTTCTTT
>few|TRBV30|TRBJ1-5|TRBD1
CAWSQGTGNQPQHF
TGTGCCTGGAGTCAAGGGACAGGCAATCAGCCCCAGCATTTT
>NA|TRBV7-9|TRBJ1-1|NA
CASGDHVNTEAFF
TGTGCCAGCGGCGATCACGTGAACACTGAAGCTTTCTTT
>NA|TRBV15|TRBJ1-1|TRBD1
CATSTPRVKGAQAFF
TGTGCCACCAGCACGCCCAGGGTCAAGGGGGCACAAGCTTTCTTT
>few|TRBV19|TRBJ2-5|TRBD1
CASSIVTGEETQYF
TGTGCCAGTAGTATCGTCACAGGGGAAGAGACCCAGTACTTC
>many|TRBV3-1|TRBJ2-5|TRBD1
CASSQTRGETQYF
TGTGCCAGCAGCCAAACCAGGGGGGAGACCCAGTACTTC
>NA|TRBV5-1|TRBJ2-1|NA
CASSLSTYLYNEQFF
TGCGCCAGCAGCTTGTCGACCTACCTATACAATGAGCAGTTCTTC
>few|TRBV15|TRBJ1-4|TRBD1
CATSGHQGELKLFF
TGTGCCACCAGCGGACACCAGGGGGAACTTAAACTGTTTTTT
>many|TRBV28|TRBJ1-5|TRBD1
CASSSPRTGLGSQPQHF
TGTGCCAGCAGTTCACCTCGGACAGGGCTGGGAAGTCAGCCCCAGCATTTT
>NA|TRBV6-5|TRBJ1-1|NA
CASSYGLGAQGTEAFF
TGTGCCAGCAGTTACGGTCTGGGGGCTCAAGGAACTGAAGCTTTCTTT
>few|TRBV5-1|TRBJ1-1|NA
CASYRGEGGVNTEAFF
TGCGCCAGCTACCGCGGGGAGGGTGGGGTGAACACTGAAGCTTTCTTT
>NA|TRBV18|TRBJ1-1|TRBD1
CASSPTGGSYTEAFF
TGTGCCAGCTCACCAACAGGGGGCTCGTACACTGAAGCTTTCTTT
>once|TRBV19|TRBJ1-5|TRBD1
CASGHRDRGRGNQPQHF
TGTGCCAGTGGCCACCGGGACAGGGGGCGAGGTAATCAGCCCCAGCATTTT
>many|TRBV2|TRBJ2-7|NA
CASSDWSSTVLVSYEQYF
TGTGCCAGCAGTGATTGGAGTAGTACGGTTTTAGTGTCCTACGAGCAGTACTTC
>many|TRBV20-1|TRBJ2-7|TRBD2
CSARTSGSFYEQYF
TGCAGTGCTAGGACTAGCGGGAGTTTTTACGAGCAGTACTTC
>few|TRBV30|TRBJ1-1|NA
CAWSLIAGREITEAFF
TGTGCCTGGAGTTTAATCGCCGGACGGGAGATCACTGAAGCTTTCTTT
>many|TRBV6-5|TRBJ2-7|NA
CASSYSSYEQYF
TGTGCCAGCAGTTACAGCTCCTACGAGCAGTACTTC
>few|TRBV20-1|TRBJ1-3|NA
CSARHGNTIYF
TGCAGTGCTAGACATGGAAACACCATATATTTT
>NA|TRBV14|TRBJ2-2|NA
CASSPRDWTIGTGELFF
TGTGCCAGCAGCCCAAGGGACTGGACGATTGGCACCGGGGAGCTGTTTTTT
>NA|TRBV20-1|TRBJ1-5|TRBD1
CSALINRGGSNQPQHF
TGCAGTGCTCTTATTAACAGGGGAGGGAGCAATCAGCCCCAGCATTTT
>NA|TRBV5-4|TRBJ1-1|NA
CASSFWMGKNTEAFF
TGTGCCAGCAGCTTTTGGATGGGTAAGAACACTGAAGCTTTCTTT
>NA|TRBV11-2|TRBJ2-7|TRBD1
CASSQTGGSSYEQYF
TGTGCCAGCAGTCAGACAGGGGGCAGTTCCTACGAGCAGTACTTC
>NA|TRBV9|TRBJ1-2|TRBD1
CASSPRAGTANYGYTF
TGTGCCAGCAGCCCACGCGCCGGGACAGCTAACTATGGCTACACCTTC
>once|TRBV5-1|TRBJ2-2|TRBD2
CASSPGRGLDTGELFF
TGCGCCAGCAGTCCCGGGCGGGGACTAGACACCGGGGAGCTGTTTTTT